This T cell receptor (beta chain) was profiled in a study of T cell responses to AZD1222 COVID-19 vaccine. Background on the study: Combined were second doses at about 4 or about 12 weeks.

Study-wide results and caveats: Only five or six individuals given AZD1222 were seropositive at baseline.

Here immunoSEQ multiplex PCR was the method, and the copy in TCRdb shows in-frame clones only, minus some. The table shows about 110,000 clones, with approximately 83% occurring only once. This CDR3 is 12 amino acids long. Trimming removed 6 bases from V and 9 bases from J; junction bases left unmatched: 7. The germline V gene has CDR1 MNHEY and CDR2 SVGEGT. A remark on this clone: Antigen unknown.

The material sequenced was peripheral blood, taken on day 0 of AZD1222 vaccination. The chain uses TRBV6-2 or TRBV6-3 and TRBJ2-7, with 8 bases lining up with TRBD1. This TCR came from an adult in good health. CDR3 residues: CASSPRTGRQYF. DNA of the CDR3: TGTGCCAGCAGCCCTCGGACAGGGCGGCAGTACTTC.